These 15 T cell receptor beta chains came from one sample sequenced in a study of cytomegalovirus exposure and HLA in healthy donors. Vbeta (60) and Jbeta (13) primers were used in the PCR. The assay was immunoSEQ multiplex PCR, and TCRdb's table has in-frame clones only and misses some. The sample consists of under 150,000 clones, approximately 80% of them appearing once. Sequences were obtained from PBMCs. The receptors shown here come from a male donor in good health and CMV-seronegative.

This clone was detected a few times. This sample also contains other DNA sequences that code for the same CDR3. This chain connects TRBV5-1 to TRBJ2-3, with 7 bases matching TRBD2. The CDR3 has 14 amino acids. CDR1 and CDR2 (germline): SGHRS, YFSETQ. V was pared by 4 bases and J by 2 bases, with 4 bases of the junction left unmatched. The CDR3 region has the DNA TGCGCCAGCAGCCATGGGGGGGACACAGATACGCAGTATTTT. It yields the protein CASSHGGDTDTQYF.

The chain is built from TRBV4-3 and TRBJ1-6, with unresolved D. CDR1 is LGHNA, CDR2 YSLEER, per germline. Trimming cost V 1 base and J 5 bases, with 15 bases left between them. This CDR3 has 17 amino acids. The DNA of the CDR3 is TGCGCCAGCAGCCAAGGTAGTGGGCCTCTGAATAATTCACCCCTCCACTTT. Translated, it gives CASSQGSGPLNNSPLHF.

The chain uses TRBV10-3 and TRBJ1-1; D remains unclear. V lost 3 bases, J lost 5 bases, and 7 bases lay in between. CDR1 is ENHRY and CDR2 is SYGVKD in the germline V gene. The CDR3 runs to 12 residues. CDR3 protein: CAISEGGTEAFF. CDR3 nucleotides: TGTGCCATCAGTGAAGGCGGGACTGAAGCTTTCTTT.

The chain employs TRBV7-2 and TRBJ2-7, with a tentative D call TRBD2 (5 bases). Trimming pared 5 bases from V and 12 bases from J, leaving 23 bases between. In germline, CDR1 is SGHTA, CDR2 FQGNSA. The CDR3 is 14 residues long. The CDR3 sequence: CASSPHREGPGRYF. CDR3 nucleotides: TGTGCCAGCAGCCCCCATCGCGAGGGCCCCGGCAGGTACTTC. Using reference TRBV7-2 and TRBJ2-7 for the parts outside the CDR3, the full variable domain is GAGVSQSPSNKVTEKGKDVELRCDPISGHTALYWYRQSLGQGLEFLIYFQGNSAPDKSGLPSDRFSAERTGGSVSTLTIQRTQQEDSAVYLCASSPHREGPGRYFGPGTRLTVT.

V and J are TRBV2 and TRBJ2-3, with a weak D call TRBD2 (5 bases). Trimming left V 9 bases short and J 0 bases short, with 16 bases between. The CDR3 contains 15 residues. Germline V gene sequence: CDR1 SNHLY, CDR2 FYNNEI. Here the CDR3 DNA reads TGTGCCAGGGCCAGTCGGGGTGCGAGCACAGATACGCAGTATTTT. It yields the protein CARASRGASTDTQYF.

This rearrangement joins TRBV6-1 to TRBJ1-6; D remains ambiguous. The CDR3 totals 11 residues. The germline gives CDR1 MNHNS, CDR2 SASEGT. With 7 bases removed from V and 18 bases from J, the gap between germline ends came to 16 bases. The CDR3 is CASTPGYGRHF. Here the CDR3 DNA reads TGTGCCAGCACGCCAGGCTATGGGCGCCACTTT.

The chain joins TRBV6-6 to TRBJ2-5; 8 positions match TRBD2. CDR1 is MNHNY, CDR2 SVGAGI, per germline (reference sequence). This CDR3 is 16 amino acids long. J was trimmed by 5 bases and V by 7 bases; bases with no gene match: 15. The CDR3 DNA reads as TGTGCCAGCAAAATTCAACTCGGGGGGGCCGAGGAGACCCAGTACTTC. This sequence encodes CASKIQLGGAEETQYF.

This chain connects TRBV10-3 to TRBJ1-3; perhaps TRBD1 as D (5 bases). The V end was cut by 3 bases, the J end by 0 bases, with 12 bases between. CDR3 size: 16 residues. Looked up from germline, CDR1 is ENHRY and CDR2 is SYGVKD. Here the CDR3 DNA reads TGTGCCATCAGTGAAAAGACAGCCTACTCTGGAAACACCATATATTTT. This translates into CAISEKTAYSGNTIYF.

The V and J genes are TRBV6-1 and TRBJ1-4, with a possible D match to TRBD1 (6 bases). Germline values: CDR1 MNHNS, CDR2 SASEGT. The CDR3 contains 16 residues. Trimming took off 0 bases at V and 4 bases at J, with 12 bases between the two ends. This CDR3 reads CASSEARGARNEKLFF. The CDR3, as DNA: TGTGCCAGCAGTGAAGCGCGGGGGGCCCGTAATGAAAAACTGTTTTTT.

CDR3 region: CASSLGRSLTGFETQYF. For the CDR3, the DNA is TGTGCCAGCAGCTTAGGCCGCAGTTTGACAGGGTTTGAGACCCAGTACTTC. The V gene is TRBV7-2, the J gene TRBJ2-5; TRBD1 matches 7 bases. The germline CDR1 and CDR2 sequences are SGHTA and FQGNSA. The CDR3 loop spans 17 amino acids. Losses at the gene ends were 1 base for V and 5 bases for J; bases not matched to a gene: 13.

This clone was seen once. The V call is TRBV9, the J call TRBJ1-5, with TRBD1 as a possible D gene (5 bases). CDR3 size: 15 residues. Germline CDR1 and CDR2: SGDLS and YYNGEE. Trimming pared 0 bases from V and 7 bases from J, leaving 14 bases between. Here the CDR3 DNA reads TGTGCCAGCAGCGTAGATTGGCAGGGATACCAGCCCCAGCATTTT. This codes for CASSVDWQGYQPQHF.

The CDR3 region is CASTGLAGSNYGYTF. The CDR3 DNA follows: TGTGCCAGCACCGGGCTGGCAGGGTCTAACTATGGCTACACCTTC. The chain couples TRBV2 to TRBJ1-2, with D possibly TRBD1 on 5 matching bases. With 7 bases removed from V and 0 bases from J, the gap between germline ends came to 15 bases. The CDR3 covers 15 residues. The germline V gene has CDR1 SNHLY and CDR2 FYNNEI.

The chain combines TRBV4-3 with TRBJ2-7, with D unclear. The ends were cut back, 0 bases at V and 2 bases at J, with 11 bases in the middle. Germline V gene lookup returns CDR1 LGHNA and CDR2 YSLEER. CDR3 length equals 15 residues. Here the CDR3 reads CASSQDRSPTYEQYF. The CDR3 DNA follows: TGCGCCAGCAGCCAAGACAGGTCTCCTACCTACGAGCAGTACTTC.

The chain recombines TRBV10-3 with TRBJ1-1; D is possibly TRBD1 (5 bases). This CDR3 comprises 16 residues. Germline-derived CDR1 and CDR2 are ENHRY and SYGVKD. The V end lost 0 bases, the J end lost 3 bases, and 14 bases lay between the germline ends. The CDR3 sequence: CAISESKGIRDTEAFF. As DNA, the CDR3 is TGTGCCATCAGTGAGTCGAAAGGGATCAGGGACACTGAAGCTTTCTTT.

The chain uses TRBV19 and TRBJ2-1; maybe TRBD2 (7 bases). The CDR3 is made up of 15 amino acids. From germline, CDR1 is LNHDA and CDR2 SQIVND (reference sequence). V lost 0 bases to trimming and J lost 7 bases, with 13 bases between them. The DNA of the CDR3 is TGTGCCAGTAGTATAGATGGGGGGGGGCAAAATGAGCAGTTCTTC. Its translation: CASSIDGGGQNEQFF.